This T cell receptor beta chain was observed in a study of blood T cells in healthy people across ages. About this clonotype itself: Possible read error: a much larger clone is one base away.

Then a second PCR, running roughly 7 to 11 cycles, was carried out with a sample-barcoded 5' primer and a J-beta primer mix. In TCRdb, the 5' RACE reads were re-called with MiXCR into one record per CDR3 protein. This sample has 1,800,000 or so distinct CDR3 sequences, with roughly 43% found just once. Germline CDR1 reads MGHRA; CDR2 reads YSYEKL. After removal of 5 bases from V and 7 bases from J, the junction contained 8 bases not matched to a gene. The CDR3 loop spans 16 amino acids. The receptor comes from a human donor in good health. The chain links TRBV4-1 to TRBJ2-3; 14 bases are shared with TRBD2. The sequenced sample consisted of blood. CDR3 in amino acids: CASSGMTSGGENTQYF. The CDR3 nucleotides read TGCGCCAGCAGCGGCATGACTAGCGGGGGGGAAAATACGCAGTATTTT.